This entry lists 27 T cell receptor beta chains sequenced from one sample in a study of OX40 agonist ivuxolimab in advanced cancers. Sequenced by immunoSEQ multiplex PCR; TCRdb stores in-frame clones only, minus some. The table lists nearly 45,000 clones, 75% to 85% of them singletons, with about 4.4% in the top ten. This specimen was CD4+ or CD8+ T cells sorted from blood, taken in a trial of the OX40 agonist ivuxolimab. These receptors all stem from an adult with an advanced solid tumor such as melanoma, head and neck, liver or kidney cancer.

This clone was seen a handful of times. The chain employs TRBV19 and TRBJ2-1; D perhaps matches TRBD1 (6 bases). V was cut by 2 bases and J by 0 bases, with 11 bases left in between. The CDR3 runs 16 residues. Germline lookup yields CDR1 LNHDA and CDR2 SQIVND (reference sequence). This CDR3 is CASSIPLGGSYNEQFF. CDR3 nucleotides: TGTGCCAGTAGTATACCATTAGGGGGCTCCTACAATGAGCAGTTCTTC.

V gene TRBV10-3 combines with J gene TRBJ1-2, with TRBD1 identical over 8 bases. The CDR3 runs 14 residues. CDR1 is ENHRY and CDR2 is SYGVKD in the germline V gene. V shed 2 bases and J 2 bases; nucleotides not matched to a gene: 1. The CDR3 DNA sequence: TGTGCCATCAGTGAGGGACAGGGAAACTATGGCTACACCTTC. Translation gives CAISEGQGNYGYTF.

The gene calls are TRBV30 and TRBJ2-3; D is possibly TRBD2 (5 bases). Per the germline V gene, CDR1 is GTSNPN and CDR2 is SVGIG (reference sequence). The CDR3 consists of 13 residues. V lost 2 bases and J 4 bases, leaving 10 bases between the germline ends. CDR3 in amino acids: CAWSRGSPDTQYF. The CDR3 nucleotides read TGTGCCTGGAGTCGTGGGAGTCCAGATACGCAGTATTTT.

The V gene is TRBV28, the J gene TRBJ1-5, with 11 bases fitting TRBD1. V lost 4 bases, J lost 6 bases, and 2 bases stayed unmatched. The CDR3 is made up of 14 amino acids. Germline V gene sequence: CDR1 MDHEN, CDR2 SYDVKM. CDR3 residues: CASSSGTGGQPQHF. The CDR3 DNA is TGTGCCAGCAGTTCCGGGACAGGGGGTCAGCCCCAGCATTTT.

The rearrangement links TRBV7-9 to TRBJ2-1; 8 bases fit TRBD1. V shed 5 bases and J 7 bases; nucleotides not matched to a gene: 13. CDR1 SEHNR and CDR2 FQNEAQ come from the germline V gene (reference sequence). The CDR3 covers 16 residues. CDR3 in amino acids: CASSDDLDRVRNEQFF. In DNA, the CDR3 is TGTGCCAGCAGCGACGACCTGGACAGGGTACGGAATGAGCAGTTCTTC.

The chain carries TRBV14 and TRBJ2-2; no clear D gene. Trimming stripped 0 bases from V and 5 bases from J, with 7 bases between. This CDR3 comprises 14 residues. Germline lookup yields CDR1 SGHDN and CDR2 FVKESK. For the CDR3, the DNA is TGTGCCAGCAGCCAAGATGCCGGGACCGGGGAGCTGTTTTTT. This gives the protein CASSQDAGTGELFF. Looking up the rest from reference TRBV14 and TRBJ2-2 gives the full variable domain: EAGVTQFPSHSVIEKGQTVTLRCDPISGHDNLYWYRRVMGKEIKFLLHFVKESKQDESGMPNNRFLAERTGGTYSTLKVQPAELEDSGVYFCASSQDAGTGELFFGEGSRLTVL.

This chain joins TRBV5-1 and TRBJ2-7; perhaps TRBD1 as D (5 bases). Germline CDR1 reads SGHRS; CDR2 reads YFSETQ. Trimming left V 5 bases short and J 0 bases short, with 15 bases between. This CDR3 has 15 residues. The CDR3 sequence is CASRPGQQTSYEQYF. CDR3 sequence (DNA): TGCGCCAGCAGACCTGGACAACAAACCTCCTACGAGCAGTACTTC.

A few counts support this clone. The rearrangement joins TRBV28 to TRBJ2-3; D remains ambiguous. The CDR3 is 15 amino acids. Germline CDR1 reads MDHEN; CDR2 reads SYDVKM. The V end was cut by 4 bases, the J end by 2 bases, with 13 bases between. This CDR3 reads CASSSRTQITDTQYF. CDR3 nucleotide sequence: TGTGCCAGCAGTTCCCGGACCCAAATCACAGATACGCAGTATTTT.

This chain connects TRBV7-9 to TRBJ1-3; D uncertain. Germline CDR1 SEHNR, CDR2 FQNEAQ (reference sequence). V was cut by 5 bases and J by 3 bases, with 5 bases left in between. The CDR3 is 12 amino acids. The CDR3 DNA is TGTGCCAGCAGCCCACTTGGAAACACCATATATTTT. Translation: CASSPLGNTIYF.

The CDR3 DNA follows: TGTGCCAGCAGTAGAGAGGGATTTAACACTGAAGCTTTCTTT. Translated, it gives CASSREGFNTEAFF. The rearrangement links TRBV27 to TRBJ1-1; D ambiguous. This CDR3 is 14 amino acids long. V lost 5 bases, J lost 2 bases, and 12 bases lay in between. Germline values: CDR1 MNHEY, CDR2 SMNVEV (reference sequence).

The chain is built from TRBV6-5 and TRBJ1-6, with D possibly TRBD1 on 5 matching bases. Germline V gene data show CDR1 as MNHEY and CDR2 as SVGAGI. This CDR3 has 13 amino acids. The germline V and J ends were trimmed by 8 bases and 7 bases, with 12 bases remaining between them. As DNA, the CDR3 is TGTGCCAGCTGCAGGGCAGACAATTCACCCCTCCACTTT. Encoded protein: CASCRADNSPLHF.

The chain is built from TRBV27 and TRBJ2-7; possible D gene TRBD2, 6 bases. This CDR3 contains 14 residues. V shed 4 bases and J shed 4 bases, with 14 bases lying between them. Germline V lookup: CDR1 MNHEY, CDR2 SMNVEV (reference sequence). This chain's CDR3 is CASSWRKGTYEQYF. CDR3 nucleotides: TGTGCCAGCAGTTGGAGGAAAGGGACTTACGAGCAGTACTTC.

This clone was seen once. The rearrangement links TRBV25-1 to TRBJ1-2, with a weak D call TRBD1 (6 bases). This CDR3 comprises 12 residues. Deletions cut 8 bases from V and 4 bases from J, with 11 bases between. Germline lookup yields CDR1 MGHDK and CDR2 SYGVNS. CDR3 sequence reads: CASGGRTYGYTF. DNA for the CDR3: TGTGCCAGCGGGGGCAGAACCTATGGCTACACCTTC.

The CDR3 spells CASSELPRQPQHF. The CDR3 bases are TGTGCCAGCAGTGAACTCCCTAGACAGCCCCAGCATTTT. This rearrangement joins TRBV6-5 to TRBJ1-5, with no clear D. V lost 5 bases to trimming and J lost 7 bases, with 12 bases between them. CDR3 length equals 13 residues. The V gene's germline CDR1 is MNHEY and CDR2 SVGAGI.

V and J are TRBV6-5 and TRBJ2-7; no firm D call. Trimming shortened V by 1 base and J by 6 bases, and 7 bases separated the two germline ends. The CDR3 spans 12 residues. Germline CDR1 reads MNHEY; CDR2 reads SVGAGI. The CDR3 loop reads CASSYCACEQYF. CDR3 nucleotide sequence: TGTGCCAGCAGTTACTGTGCGTGCGAGCAGTACTTC.

The chain joins TRBV6-5 to TRBJ2-3; either TRBD1 or TRBD2 may supply D (5 bases each). The CDR3 length is 15 residues. Trimming took off 3 bases at V and 2 bases at J, with 12 bases between the two ends. Germline V gives CDR1 MNHEY, CDR2 SVGAGI. This chain's CDR3 is CASSYVRGPTDTQYF. CDR3 nucleotides: TGTGCCAGCAGTTATGTGAGGGGACCCACAGATACGCAGTATTTT.

The chain employs TRBV13 and TRBJ2-5; D unresolved. The end of the DNA is better explained by TRBJ2-7, so the J call may be wrong. The CDR3 has 14 amino acids. CDR1 is PRHDT and CDR2 is FYEKMQ in the germline V gene (reference sequence). The CDR3 reads CASSLSSLTHEQYF. The CDR3 bases are TGTGCCAGCAGCTTGTCCAGCCTAACCCACGAGCAGTACTTC.

CDR3 region: CASGLNQPQHF. CDR3 in DNA: TGTGCCAGCGGTTTGAATCAGCCCCAGCATTTT. The rearrangement joins TRBV7-9 to TRBJ1-5; D remains unclear. Trimming shortened V by 8 bases and J by 4 bases, and 6 bases separated the two germline ends. The CDR3 spans 11 residues. Germline loops: CDR1 SEHNR, CDR2 FQNEAQ (reference sequence).

The chain has TRBV10-3 and TRBJ2-7, with D hard to call. Germline-derived CDR1 and CDR2 are ENHRY and SYGVKD. This CDR3 contains 12 residues. Deletions cut 3 bases from V and 5 bases from J, with 8 bases between. The CDR3: CAISDYENEQYF. DNA of the CDR3: TGTGCCATCAGTGATTATGAGAACGAGCAGTACTTC.

In regard to this clone: One end of the junction is discordant with germline, which a read error may explain. The chain is built from TRBV18 and TRBJ1-1, with D possibly matching TRBD1 (5 bases). The CDR3 spans 15 residues. Germline CDR1 reads KGHSH; CDR2 reads LQKENI. Written as DNA, the CDR3 is TGTGCCAGCTCCCCACTCGGGCAGGGGAACACTGAAGCTTTCTTT. Translating gives CASSPLGQGNTEAFF.

The V call is TRBV30, the J call TRBJ1-2; D might be TRBD1 (6 bases). V lost 2 bases to trimming and J lost 0 bases, with 16 bases between them. CDR3 length: 16 residues. From germline, CDR1 is GTSNPN and CDR2 SVGIG (reference sequence). CDR3 amino acids: CAWSPPNSGANYGYTF. The CDR3 region has the DNA TGTGCCTGGAGTCCCCCTAATTCAGGGGCTAACTATGGCTACACCTTC.

The CDR3 bases are TGTGCCAGCAGAAAGGGGTTAAGCACAGATACGCAGTATTTT. Encoded protein: CASRKGLSTDTQYF. V and J are TRBV2 and TRBJ2-3; possible D gene TRBD1, 5 bases. Germline loops: CDR1 SNHLY, CDR2 FYNNEI. This CDR3 has 14 amino acids. V was trimmed by 6 bases and J by 0 bases, leaving 10 bases between them.

This rearrangement joins TRBV10-2 to TRBJ1-3; a possible D gene is TRBD1 (5 bases). CDR1 and CDR2 (germline): WSHSY, SAAADI. With 7 bases removed from V and 0 bases from J, the gap between germline ends came to 10 bases. This CDR3 spans 14 amino acids. The DNA for the CDR3 is TGCGCCAGCACCACCGGGACCTCTGGAAACACCATATATTTT. This encodes CASTTGTSGNTIYF.

V gene TRBV12-5 combines with J gene TRBJ1-5, with TRBD1 as a possible D gene (5 bases). The CDR3 has 14 residues. Trimming took 6 bases from V and 3 from J, leaving 12 bases between them. The V gene's germline CDR1 is LGHNT and CDR2 FRNRAP. The CDR3 DNA sequence: TGTGCTAGTGGAGCGGACATTAACAATCAGCCCCAGCATTTT. This sequence encodes CASGADINNQPQHF.

The chain joins TRBV11-2 to TRBJ2-1; D possibly matches TRBD1 or TRBD2 (5 bases each). Trimming pared 1 base from V and 8 bases from J, leaving 9 bases between. Per the germline V gene, CDR1 is SGHAT and CDR2 is FQNNGV. CDR3 length: 13 residues. The CDR3, as DNA: TGTGCCAGCAGCTTAGCCAGGGAGTATGAGCAGTTCTTC. Protein sequence: CASSLAREYEQFF.

This sequence joins TRBV6-1 and TRBJ1-2; 7 nucleotides align to TRBD1. The CDR3 spans 11 residues. The germline CDR1 and CDR2 sequences are MNHNS and SASEGT. V dropped 8 bases and J dropped 5; count of bases not matched to a gene: 2. The CDR3 nucleotides are TGTGCCAGCTCACAGGGGTATGGCTACACCTTC. Its protein product is CASSQGYGYTF.

This rearrangement joins TRBV7-9 to TRBJ2-3; 10 nucleotides agree with TRBD1. The CDR3 is 16 residues long. CDR1 SEHNR and CDR2 FQNEAQ come from the germline V gene (reference sequence). The ends lost 1 base at V and 0 bases at J; junction bases unmatched: 1. The CDR3 is CASSLVTGGSTDTQYF. The CDR3, as DNA: TGTGCCAGCAGCTTAGTGACAGGGGGCAGCACAGATACGCAGTATTTT.